One sample yielded the 31 T cell receptor beta chains listed below, sequenced in a study of blood T cell repertoires in COVID-19. TCRdb keeps only in-frame clones here, not all; method: immunoSEQ multiplex PCR. The repertoire holds about 210,000 clones, with approximately 86% as singletons. The sequenced material came from peripheral blood. These TCRs come from a man in his fifties or sixties with acute or convalescent COVID-19.

The chain recombines TRBV4-3 with TRBJ1-2, with TRBD1 matching 10 bases. In germline, CDR1 is LGHNA, CDR2 YSLEER. This CDR3 contains 17 residues. The V gene end was trimmed by 0 bases and the J gene end by 6 bases; junction bases not matched to a gene: 10. The CDR3 nucleotides read TGCGCCAGCAGCCAAGATTGGTCGGGACAGGGGAAGGATGGCTACACCTTC. This sequence encodes CASSQDWSGQGKDGYTF.

This CDR3 reads CAISDLGSSDTQYF. The CDR3 region has the DNA TGTGCCATCAGTGACTTGGGCTCTTCGGATACGCAGTATTTT. The chain joins TRBV10-3 to TRBJ2-3; the D is unclear. The CDR3 contains 14 residues. Between the trimmed V and J ends, which lost 3 bases and 6 bases, there was a span of 13 bases. Germline CDR1 and CDR2: ENHRY and SYGVKD.

For the CDR3, the DNA is TGTGCCAGCGTCTCTAGCTTCCGCGAGCAGTACTTC. Amino acid sequence: CASVSSFREQYF. The genes are TRBV7-9 and TRBJ2-7; D is perhaps TRBD2 (5 bases). The V and J ends lost 8 bases and 6 bases respectively, with 14 bases between them. The CDR3 totals 12 residues. CDR1 and CDR2 from the germline V gene are SEHNR and FQNEAQ (reference sequence).

This chain connects TRBV10-1 to TRBJ2-3, with 8 bases lining up with TRBD2. V was pared by 2 bases and J by 1 base, with 2 bases of the junction left unmatched. This CDR3 is 15 amino acids long. Germline V gene sequence: CDR1 WNHNN, CDR2 SYGVQD (reference sequence). CDR3 sequence reads: CASSERRGGTDTQYF. The CDR3 bases are TGCGCCAGCAGTGAGAGGCGGGGGGGCACAGATACGCAGTATTTT.

V gene TRBV6-6 combines with J gene TRBJ1-4; 7 positions agree with TRBD1. The CDR3 is 14 amino acids. Trimming cost V 6 bases and J 3 bases; bases outside gene matches: 4. The germline CDR1 and CDR2 sequences are MNHNY and SVGAGI (reference sequence). The CDR3 nucleotides read TGTGCCAGCAGACGACAGGGCTCTAATGAAAAACTGTTTTTT. Its translation: CASRRQGSNEKLFF.

V is TRBV14 and J is TRBJ2-7; D is uncertain. Germline lookup yields CDR1 SGHDN and CDR2 FVKESK. V gave up 8 bases and J gave up 2 bases, with 16 bases separating them. The CDR3 loop spans 14 amino acids. The CDR3, as DNA: TGTGCCAGCGCTCAGGCCGTTACGCCCTACGAGCAGTACTTC. Its translation is CASAQAVTPYEQYF.

The rearrangement joins TRBV2 to TRBJ2-3, with 9 bases aligning to TRBD1. V was pared by 5 bases and J by 5 bases, with 8 bases of the junction left unmatched. CDR1 is SNHLY and CDR2 is FYNNEI in the germline V gene. This CDR3 is 15 amino acids long. The CDR3 nucleotides are TGTGCCAGCAGTCCCGGGACAGGGTCCGGAGATACGCAGTATTTT. Translated, it gives CASSPGTGSGDTQYF. The full variable domain, rest sourced from reference TRBV2 and TRBJ2-3, is EPEVTQTPSHQVTQMGQEVILRCVPISNHLYFYWYRQILGQKVEFLVSFYNNEISEKSEIFDDQFSVERPDGSNFTLKIRSTKLEDSAMYFCASSPGTGSGDTQYFGPGTRLTVL.

The rearrangement uses TRBV6-6 and TRBJ2-7; weak D call: TRBD1 (6 bases). Germline V gives CDR1 MNHNY, CDR2 SVGAGI (reference sequence). V shed 5 bases and J shed 0 bases, with 14 bases lying between them. The CDR3 is 15 amino acids. The CDR3 region is CASSRDGQSSYEQYF. CDR3 coding DNA: TGTGCCAGCAGTCGAGACGGACAGAGCTCCTACGAGCAGTACTTC.

The chain couples TRBV27 to TRBJ2-1, with 7 bases matching TRBD2. J was trimmed by 4 bases and V by 5 bases; bases with no gene match: 8. CDR3 length: 15 amino acids. CDR1 is MNHEY and CDR2 is SMNVEV in the germline V gene (reference sequence). Written as DNA, the CDR3 is TGTGCCAGCAGTGGCGAGCGGGGAGATTACAATGAGCAGTTCTTC. As protein: CASSGERGDYNEQFF.

This chain joins TRBV12-3 or TRBV12-4 and TRBJ1-4; possibly TRBD1 for D (5 bases). Trimming pared 5 bases from V and 14 bases from J, leaving 18 bases between. The CDR3 covers 13 residues. DNA of the CDR3: TGTGCCAGCAGTCCCCTCTACAATTCAGGGCTGTTTTTT. It yields the protein CASSPLYNSGLFF.

The CDR3 DNA reads TGTGCCAGCAGCAAGGGGACAGGTGCTAGCAATCAGCCCCAGCATTTT. Translation: CASSKGTGASNQPQHF. J is TRBJ1-5 and V is TRBV7-8; 8 bases match TRBD1. The ends lost 5 bases at V and 0 bases at J; junction bases unmatched: 6. Germline V gives CDR1 SGHVS, CDR2 FQNEAQ. CDR3 length: 16 amino acids.

This chain joins TRBV2 and TRBJ2-2, with TRBD1 identical over 11 bases. The V gene's germline CDR1 is SNHLY and CDR2 FYNNEI. V lost 5 bases and J lost 6; bases outside the gene matches: 11. The CDR3 loop spans 17 amino acids. The CDR3 sequence is CASSWDPGQGGSGELFF. The CDR3 nucleotides are TGTGCCAGCAGTTGGGACCCGGGACAGGGGGGTTCCGGGGAGCTGTTTTTT.

The chain combines TRBV5-4 with TRBJ2-7; D is possibly TRBD1 (6 bases). Germline CDR1 SGHNT, CDR2 YYREEE (reference sequence). The CDR3 covers 14 residues. Trimming cost V 1 base and J 7 bases, with 15 bases left between them. The CDR3 is CASSLPQAQGEQYF. The DNA of the CDR3 is TGTGCCAGCAGCTTGCCACAGGCCCAGGGGGAGCAGTACTTC. Full variable domain (missing parts from reference TRBV5-4 and TRBJ2-7): ETGVTQSPTHLIKTRGQQVTLRCSSQSGHNTVSWYQQALGQGPQFIFQYYREEENGRGNFPPRFSGLQFPNYSSELNVNALELDDSALYLCASSLPQAQGEQYFGPGTRLTVT.

V and J are TRBV11-1 and TRBJ2-7, with 8 bases aligning to TRBD1. The CDR3 is 14 residues long. Trimming at V came to 8 bases and at J to 2 bases, leaving 8 bases not matched to a gene. The germline CDR1 and CDR2 sequences are SGHAT and FQDESV (reference sequence). This chain's CDR3 is CASSRGTGTYEQYF. DNA of the CDR3: TGTGCCAGCTCCAGGGGGACAGGAACCTACGAGCAGTACTTC. The full variable domain, completed using reference TRBV11-1 and TRBJ2-7, is EAEVAQSPRYKITEKSQAVAFWCDPISGHATLYWYRQILGQGPELLVQFQDESVVDDSQLPKDRFSAERLKGVDSTLKIQPAELGDSAMYLCASSRGTGTYEQYFGPGTRLTVT.

CDR3 DNA: TGTGCCAGCAGCCCCGGGGGATTAGCCTACGAGCAGTACTTC. Translation gives CASSPGGLAYEQYF. The chain recombines TRBV7-9 with TRBJ2-7; maybe TRBD2 (6 bases). V lost 5 bases and J lost 2, with 13 bases in between. Germline V CDR1 and CDR2: SEHNR, FQNEAQ (reference sequence). This CDR3 is built from 14 residues. Drawing the rest from reference TRBV7-9 and TRBJ2-7, the complete variable domain is DTGVSQNPRHKITKRGQNVTFRCDPISEHNRLYWYRQTLGQGPEFLTYFQNEAQLEKSRLLSDRFSAERPKGSFSTLEIQRTEQGDSAMYLCASSPGGLAYEQYFGPGTRLTVT.

The chain couples TRBV5-1 to TRBJ2-7; 7 bases match TRBD2. CDR1 SGHRS and CDR2 YFSETQ come from the germline V gene. The CDR3 runs 15 residues. Trimming at V came to 1 base and at J to 6 bases, leaving 10 bases not matched to a gene. CDR3 nucleotides: TGCGCCAGCAGCTTGAGTGTGAGCGGGGTATCCGAGCAGTACTTC. The encoded protein is CASSLSVSGVSEQYF.

The V call is TRBV18, the J call TRBJ2-3; TRBD1 matches at 7 bases. Losses at the gene ends were 6 bases for V and 1 base for J; bases not matched to a gene: 4. Germline CDR1 reads KGHSH; CDR2 reads LQKENI. This CDR3 has 14 residues. CDR3 in DNA: TGTGCCAGCTCGGCTACAGGGGGCACAGATACGCAGTATTTT. It yields the protein CASSATGGTDTQYF.

This rearrangement joins TRBV5-8 to TRBJ1-4, with 10 bases matching TRBD1. This CDR3 is 15 amino acids long. The trim removed 2 bases at V and 7 bases at J, leaving 5 bases unmatched. From germline, CDR1 is SGHTS and CDR2 YDEGEE. CDR3 sequence: CASSFSGTGVEKLFF. Written as DNA, the CDR3 is TGTGCCAGCAGCTTTTCCGGGACAGGGGTTGAAAAACTGTTTTTT.

The rearrangement joins TRBV19 to TRBJ2-3; D perhaps matches TRBD1 (5 bases). The germline V gene has CDR1 LNHDA and CDR2 SQIVND (reference sequence). The CDR3 has 16 amino acids. Trimming shortened V by 0 bases and J by 4 bases, and 14 bases separated the two germline ends. The CDR3 region has the DNA TGTGCCAGTAGTATAGAGTCTGGGGCATGGGCAGATACGCAGTATTTT. Protein: CASSIESGAWADTQYF. The entire variable domain, with the rest obtained from reference TRBV19 and TRBJ2-3, is as follows: DGGITQSPKYLFRKEGQNVTLSCEQNLNHDAMYWYRQDPGQGLRLIYYSQIVNDFQKGDIAEGYSVSREKKESFPLTVTSAQKNPTAFYLCASSIESGAWADTQYFGPGTRLTVL.

V gene TRBV3-1 (or the pseudogene TRBV3-2) combines with J gene TRBJ2-1; D call uncertain. The CDR3 contains 15 residues. Germline V lookup: CDR1 LGHDT, CDR2 YNNKEL (reference sequence). V dropped 4 bases and J dropped 7 bases, with 17 bases sitting between them. This CDR3 reads CASSLDMARLNEQFF. The CDR3 bases are TGTGCCAGCAGCCTCGACATGGCCCGGCTTAATGAGCAGTTCTTC.

The chain couples TRBV3-1 (or the pseudogene TRBV3-2) to TRBJ2-3; 9 bases fit TRBD2. Germline CDR1 and CDR2: LGHDT and YNNKEL (reference sequence). This CDR3 contains 15 residues. Trimming removed 2 bases from V and 3 bases from J; junction bases left unmatched: 3. The CDR3 is CASSQRRGGTDTQYF. The CDR3 DNA is TGTGCCAGCAGCCAACGGCGGGGGGGTACAGATACGCAGTATTTT.

V is TRBV7-6 and J is TRBJ2-3; 8 bases line up with TRBD2. Germline CDR1 SGHVS, CDR2 FNYEAQ. Losses at the gene ends were 5 bases for V and 1 base for J; bases not matched to a gene: 8. This CDR3 comprises 16 residues. The CDR3 DNA sequence: TGTGCCAGCAGCCCGGTCGGGGGGGGCGGCACAGATACGCAGTATTTT. Its translation: CASSPVGGGGTDTQYF.

Only a few counts were recorded for this clone. The chain joins TRBV6-5 to TRBJ1-5; D is uncertain. Per germline, CDR1 MNHEY and CDR2 SVGAGI. The V end was cut by 6 bases, the J end by 2 bases, with 14 bases between. This CDR3 is 15 amino acids long. Here the CDR3 reads CASSEAGGGNQPQHF. The CDR3 bases are TGTGCCAGCAGCGAGGCGGGAGGAGGCAATCAGCCCCAGCATTTT.

This chain connects TRBV15 to TRBJ2-3; D ambiguous. The CDR3 loop spans 14 amino acids. V lost 4 bases and J lost 0, with 8 bases in between. Germline V gives CDR1 LNHNV, CDR2 YYDKDF (reference sequence). CDR3 bases: TGTGCCACCAGCATGCAGACTAGCACAGATACGCAGTATTTT. Residues: CATSMQTSTDTQYF. The variable domain in full, completed from reference TRBV15 and TRBJ2-3, reads DAMVIQNPRYQVTQFGKPVTLSCSQTLNHNVMYWYQQKSSQAPKLLFHYYDKDFNNEADTPDNFQSRRPNTSFCFLDIRSPGLGDTAMYLCATSMQTSTDTQYFGPGTRLTVL.

The chain is built from TRBV7-2 and TRBJ2-5, with D uncertain. V was shortened by 0 bases and J by 5 bases, with 10 bases between the two germline ends. CDR3 size: 14 residues. Germline V gene sequence: CDR1 SGHTA, CDR2 FQGNSA. This CDR3 reads CASSLAGSHETQYF. The CDR3 nucleotides read TGTGCCAGCAGCTTAGCGGGTAGCCACGAGACCCAGTACTTC.

V is TRBV29-1 and J is TRBJ2-7, with 9 bases fitting TRBD1. Trimming cost V 6 bases and J 5 bases; bases outside gene matches: 14. The CDR3 has 15 residues. In germline, CDR1 is SQVTM, CDR2 ANQGSEA. CDR3 DNA sequence: TGCAGCGTCGGGGGCGGACAGGGGCAATCCCACGAGCAGTACTTC. It is translated as CSVGGGQGQSHEQYF.

The rearrangement links TRBV7-6 to TRBJ1-5; 9 positions agree with TRBD1. Germline trimming cut 1 base from V and 5 bases from J; bases unmatched to any gene: 3. Germline V gives CDR1 SGHVS, CDR2 FNYEAQ. This CDR3 contains 15 residues. The CDR3 DNA follows: TGTGCCAGCAGCTTAGGACAGGGGGGATATCAGCCCCAGCATTTT. Translated, it gives CASSLGQGGYQPQHF. Using reference TRBV7-6 and TRBJ1-5 for the parts outside the CDR3, the full variable domain is GAGVSQSPRYKVTKRGQDVALRCDPISGHVSLYWYRQALGQGPEFLTYFNYEAQQDKSGLPNDRFSAERPEGSISTLTIQRTEQRDSAMYRCASSLGQGGYQPQHFGDGTRLSIL.

The V and J genes are TRBV6-2 or TRBV6-3 and TRBJ2-3, with D perhaps TRBD2 (5 bases). The CDR3 runs 15 residues. CDR1 is MNHEY and CDR2 is SVGEGT in the germline V gene. The V end lost 2 bases, the J end lost 0 bases, and 9 bases lay between the germline ends. The CDR3, as DNA: TGTGCCAGCAGTTACACCGGGATAAGCACAGATACGCAGTATTTT. Translating gives CASSYTGISTDTQYF.

The J gene is TRBJ2-1, the V gene TRBV9, with 15 bases that match TRBD2. Germline loops: CDR1 SGDLS, CDR2 YYNGEE. V was clipped by 5 bases and J by 4 bases; unmatched bases: 10. The CDR3 consists of 18 residues. Here the CDR3 DNA reads TGTGCCAGCAGTGCCCCGGGACTAGCGGGGGGAACGTACAATGAGCAGTTCTTC. Translating gives CASSAPGLAGGTYNEQFF.

There are a few counts of this clone. The rearrangement uses TRBV6-1 and TRBJ2-2; D is ambiguous. The germline CDR1 and CDR2 sequences are MNHNS and SASEGT. V lost 2 bases and J lost 2, with 12 bases in between. The CDR3 runs 16 residues. CDR3 sequence: CASSESPWLNTGELFF. CDR3 nucleotides: TGTGCCAGCAGTGAATCCCCCTGGCTCAACACCGGGGAGCTGTTTTTT.

The chain combines TRBV24-1 with TRBJ2-3, with D possibly matching TRBD1 (5 bases). Germline CDR1 KGHDR, CDR2 SFDVKD. This CDR3 has 13 amino acids. Trimming took 7 bases from V and 6 from J, leaving 13 bases between them. The CDR3 sequence is CATRGRGGDTQYF. CDR3 bases: TGTGCCACCAGGGGGCGTGGTGGGGATACGCAGTATTTT.